This T cell receptor (beta chain) was retrieved from a study of blood T cell repertoires in COVID-19. Study context: Both acute and convalescent COVID-19 samples were obtained from the United States, Italy and Spain.

In the original analysis: It was from reference gene primer amplification that nucleated cell counts were estimated. This table comes from immunoSEQ multiplex PCR, and its TCRdb copy is limited to in-frame clones, with some not included. That table supplies the V and J calls and clone size; D and trimming were determined from the DNA. The sample yields a few hundred thousand clones, over 80% seen once. The CDR3 runs to 17 residues. Trimming at V came to 0 bases and at J to 0 bases, leaving 7 bases not matched to a gene. Germline V lookup: CDR1 SEHNR, CDR2 FQNEAQ (reference sequence). Participant-reported clinical history was the basis for cohort assignment. Cohort 3 recovered donors had two negative PCRs, clearance, or symptom resolution.

This TCR derives from a woman in her forties or fifties who had recovered from COVID-19. The J gene is TRBJ2-5, the V gene TRBV7-9; 7 positions agree with TRBD1. Input material: PBMCs or T cells enriched from blood (not recorded which). DNA for the CDR3: TGTGCCAGCAGCTTAGCGAAGGGGACAGTTAACCAAGAGACCCAGTACTTC. Translation: CASSLAKGTVNQETQYF. Together with reference TRBV7-9 and TRBJ2-5, the CDR3 gives the full variable domain: DTGVSQNPRHKITKRGQNVTFRCDPISEHNRLYWYRQTLGQGPEFLTYFQNEAQLEKSRLLSDRFSAERPKGSFSTLEIQRTEQGDSAMYLCASSLAKGTVNQETQYFGPGTRLLVL.